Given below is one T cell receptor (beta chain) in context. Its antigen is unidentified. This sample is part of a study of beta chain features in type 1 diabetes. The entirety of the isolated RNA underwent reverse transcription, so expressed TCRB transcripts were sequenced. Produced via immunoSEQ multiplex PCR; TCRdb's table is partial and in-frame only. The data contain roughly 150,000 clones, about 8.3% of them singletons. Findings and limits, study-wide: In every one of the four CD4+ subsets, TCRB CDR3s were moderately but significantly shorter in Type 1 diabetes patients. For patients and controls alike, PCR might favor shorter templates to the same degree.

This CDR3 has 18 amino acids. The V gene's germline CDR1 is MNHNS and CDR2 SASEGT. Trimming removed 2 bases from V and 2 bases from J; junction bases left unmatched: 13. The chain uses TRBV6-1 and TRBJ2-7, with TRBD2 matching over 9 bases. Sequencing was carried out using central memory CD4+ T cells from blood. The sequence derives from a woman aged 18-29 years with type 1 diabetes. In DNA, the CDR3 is TGTGCCAGCAGTGAACGCAGGGTTAGCAGCGGGAGGACCTACGAGCAGTACTTC. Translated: CASSERRVSSGRTYEQYF.